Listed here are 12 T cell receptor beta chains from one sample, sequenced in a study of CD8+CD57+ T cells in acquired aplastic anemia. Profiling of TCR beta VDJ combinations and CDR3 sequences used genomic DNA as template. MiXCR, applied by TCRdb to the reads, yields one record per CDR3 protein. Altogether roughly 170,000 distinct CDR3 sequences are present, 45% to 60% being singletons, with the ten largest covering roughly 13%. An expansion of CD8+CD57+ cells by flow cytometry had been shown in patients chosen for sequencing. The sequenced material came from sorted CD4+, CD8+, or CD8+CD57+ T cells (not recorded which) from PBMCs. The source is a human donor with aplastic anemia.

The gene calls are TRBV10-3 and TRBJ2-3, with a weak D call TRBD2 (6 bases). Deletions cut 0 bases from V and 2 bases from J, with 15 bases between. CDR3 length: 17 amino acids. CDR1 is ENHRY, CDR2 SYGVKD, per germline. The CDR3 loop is CAISESIAEGHTDTQYF. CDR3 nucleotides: TGTGCCATCAGTGAGTCGATTGCGGAGGGCCACACAGATACGCAGTATTTT.

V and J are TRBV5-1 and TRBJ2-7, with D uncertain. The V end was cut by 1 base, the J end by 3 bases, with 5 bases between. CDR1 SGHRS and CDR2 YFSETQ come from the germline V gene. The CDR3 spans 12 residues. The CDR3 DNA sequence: TGCGCCAGCAGCTTGTTTGGCTACGAGCAGTACTTC. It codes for CASSLFGYEQYF.

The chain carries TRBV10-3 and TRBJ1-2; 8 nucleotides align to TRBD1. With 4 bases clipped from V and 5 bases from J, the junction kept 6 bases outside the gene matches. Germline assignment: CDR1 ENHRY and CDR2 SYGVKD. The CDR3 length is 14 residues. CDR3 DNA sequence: TGTGCCATCAGTGGGACAGGGAGGCTTTATGGCTACACCTTC. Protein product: CAISGTGRLYGYTF.

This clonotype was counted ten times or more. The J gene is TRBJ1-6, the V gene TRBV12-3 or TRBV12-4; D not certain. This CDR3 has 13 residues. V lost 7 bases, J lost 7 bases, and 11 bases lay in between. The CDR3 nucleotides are TGTGCCAGCACGTTACAAGGGAATTCACCCCTCCACTTT. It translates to CASTLQGNSPLHF.

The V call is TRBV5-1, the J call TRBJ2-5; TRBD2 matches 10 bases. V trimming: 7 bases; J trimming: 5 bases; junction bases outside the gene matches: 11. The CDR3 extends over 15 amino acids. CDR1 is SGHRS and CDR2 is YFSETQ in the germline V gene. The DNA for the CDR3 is TGCGCCAGCCCGGGGAGCGGGGGGGCTCGGGAGACCCAGTACTTC. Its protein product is CASPGSGGARETQYF.

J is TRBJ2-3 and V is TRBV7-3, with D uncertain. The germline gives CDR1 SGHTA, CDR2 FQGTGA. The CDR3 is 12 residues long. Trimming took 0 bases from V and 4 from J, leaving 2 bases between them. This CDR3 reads CASSLTADTQYF. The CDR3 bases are TGTGCCAGCAGCTTAACTGCAGATACGCAGTATTTT.

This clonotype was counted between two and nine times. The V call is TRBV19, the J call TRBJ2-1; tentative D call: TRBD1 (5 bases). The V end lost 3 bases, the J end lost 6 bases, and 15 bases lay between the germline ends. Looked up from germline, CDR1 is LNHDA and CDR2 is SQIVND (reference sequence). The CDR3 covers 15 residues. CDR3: CASSISPPGPNEQFF. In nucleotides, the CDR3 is TGTGCCAGTAGTATCTCGCCTCCAGGGCCCAATGAGCAGTTCTTC. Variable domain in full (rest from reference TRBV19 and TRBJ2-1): DGGITQSPKYLFRKEGQNVTLSCEQNLNHDAMYWYRQDPGQGLRLIYYSQIVNDFQKGDIAEGYSVSREKKESFPLTVTSAQKNPTAFYLCASSISPPGPNEQFFGPGTRLTVL.

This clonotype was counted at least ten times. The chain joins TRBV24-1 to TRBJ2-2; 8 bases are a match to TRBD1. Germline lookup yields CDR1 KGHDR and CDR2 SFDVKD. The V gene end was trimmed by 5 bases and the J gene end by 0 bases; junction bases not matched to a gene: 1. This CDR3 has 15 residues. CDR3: CATSGQGTNTGELFF. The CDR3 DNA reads TGTGCCACCAGTGGACAGGGGACGAACACCGGGGAGCTGTTTTTT.

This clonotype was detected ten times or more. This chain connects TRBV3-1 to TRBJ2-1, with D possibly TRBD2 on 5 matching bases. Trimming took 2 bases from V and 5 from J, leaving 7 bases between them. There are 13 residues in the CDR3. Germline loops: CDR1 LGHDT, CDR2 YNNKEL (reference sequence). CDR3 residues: CASSQYGDNEQFF. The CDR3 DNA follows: TGTGCCAGCAGCCAATACGGGGACAATGAGCAGTTCTTC.

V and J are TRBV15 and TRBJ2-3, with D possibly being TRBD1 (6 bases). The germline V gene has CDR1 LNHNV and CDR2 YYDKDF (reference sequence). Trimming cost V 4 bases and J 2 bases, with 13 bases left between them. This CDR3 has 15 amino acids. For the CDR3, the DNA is TGTGCCACCAGCACCCGGGACACTCTCACAGATACGCAGTATTTT. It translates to CATSTRDTLTDTQYF.

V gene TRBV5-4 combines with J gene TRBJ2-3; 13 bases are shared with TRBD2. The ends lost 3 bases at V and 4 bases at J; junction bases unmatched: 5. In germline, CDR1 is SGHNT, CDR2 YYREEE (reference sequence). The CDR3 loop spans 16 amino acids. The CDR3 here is CASSSGLAGISDTQYF. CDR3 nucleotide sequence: TGTGCCAGCAGCTCGGGACTAGCGGGAATATCAGATACGCAGTATTTT.

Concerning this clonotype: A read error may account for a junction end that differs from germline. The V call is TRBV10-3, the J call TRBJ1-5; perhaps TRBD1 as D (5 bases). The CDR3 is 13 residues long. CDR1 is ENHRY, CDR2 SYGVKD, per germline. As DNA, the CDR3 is TGTGCCATCAGTGGACCAGGGAATCAGCACCAGCATTTT. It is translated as CAISGPGNQHQHF.